In its sample, the clone carrying this T cell receptor (beta chain) was seen many times. What it recognizes is unknown. This sample was taken from a study of early T cells in non-severe SARS-CoV-2 infection. Study-wide background: Sequencing of bulk RNA from unsorted whole blood was done, without chain pairing.

V shed 7 bases, J shed 1 base, and the junction held 4 bases outside the gene matches. CDR1 and CDR2 (germline): SQVTM, ANQGSEA. This CDR3 comprises 13 residues. Unique molecular identifiers tagged individual cDNA molecules. TCRdb passed the 5' RACE reads through MiXCR, listing each CDR3 protein once. In the table there are 40,000 to 60,000 distinct CDR3 sequences, 6.2% of which are singletons. The study's findings and limits: Anti-spike CD8 responses were favored by VDJdb matching, which missed private and CD4 specificities.

The chain combines TRBV29-1 with TRBJ2-7, with 10 bases identical to TRBD1. The receptor comes from an adult who was a healthcare worker with PCR-confirmed SARS-CoV-2 infection or an uninfected control (not recorded which). The sequenced sample was whole blood, obtained at baseline. The CDR3 DNA follows: TGCAGCGCCGGACAGGGGGAATCCTACGAGCAGTACTTC. Translated, it gives CSAGQGESYEQYF.